What follows are 3 T cell receptor beta chains derived from one specimen sequenced in a study of blood T cells in healthy people across ages. For the second PCR, which ran for roughly 6 to 12 cycles, a sample-barcoded 5' primer and a J-beta primer mix were used. TCRdb processed the 5' RACE reads anew with MiXCR; each CDR3 protein has one entry. The sample has around 1,700,000 distinct CDR3 sequences, under 30% seen once; the top ten hold 7.7%. The sample was blood. Receptors originate from a woman in her twenties or thirties in good health.

A remark on this clonotype: Relative to the germline gene, one junction end is altered; a read error may explain this. The rearrangement joins TRBV6-4 to TRBJ2-4, with a possible D match to TRBD2 (5 bases). Germline loops: CDR1 MRHNA, CDR2 SNTAGT. The CDR3 loop spans 13 amino acids. The CDR3 region has the DNA TGTGCCAGCAGGCGGGCGGCCAAAAACATTCGGTACTTC. It codes for CASRRAAKNIRYF.

This clonotype has only a few counts. The rearrangement uses TRBV4-1 and TRBJ1-1; D might be TRBD1 (5 bases). The CDR3 runs to 14 residues. Germline loops: CDR1 MGHRA, CDR2 YSYEKL. V was cut by 6 bases and J by 3 bases, with 14 bases left in between. CDR3 residues: CASSALGGDTEAFF. The CDR3 bases are TGCGCCAGCAGTGCCCTCGGGGGGGACACTGAAGCTTTCTTT.

The sample holds a few counts of this clonotype. The chain has TRBV21-1 and TRBJ1-2. TRBV21-1 is labeled a pseudogene. CDR3 size: 13 residues. CDR3 DNA: TGTGCCAGCACCCCGATTGACCACTATGGCTACACCTTC. Translating gives CASTPIDHYGYTF.